This TCR beta chain stems from a study of tumor-infiltrating lymphocytes in localized non-small cell lung cancer. Looking at the study overall: Resected tumor was paired with non-adjacent uninvolved lung from the same patient.

This clone was detected only a few times. Antigen: not known. This CDR3 is built from 18 residues. Trimming took off 3 bases at V and 4 bases at J, with 21 bases between the two ends. Germline-derived CDR1 and CDR2 are KGHSH and LQKENI. Study-wide results and limits: No T-cell fraction difference was seen between IM1 and IM2 tumors. Only some patients had TCR sequencing, depending on available tissue.

Method: immunoSEQ multiplex PCR; TCRdb's copy keeps in-frame clones and lacks some. The sample holds roughly 15,000 clones, around 68% seen once. The clonotype comes from a human donor with non-small cell lung cancer. The chain employs TRBV18 and TRBJ2-2; a possible D gene is TRBD1 (5 bases). Sequenced material: uninvolved lung tissue not adjacent to the tumor. The CDR3 here is CASSPNTLSHQGTGELFF. The CDR3 nucleotides read TGTGCCAGCTCACCGAATACTCTGTCCCACCAGGGCACCGGGGAGCTGTTTTTT.